This T cell receptor (beta chain) is from a study of identical twins. Study-wide results and caveats: The conclusions drew on cross-sectional statistical analysis instead of tracking the same donors. Models predicted less out-of-frame TCR alpha sharing in monozygotic twins than was found.

One entry per CDR3 protein, called by TCRdb with MiXCR from the 5' RACE reads. The sample contains under 300,000 distinct CDR3 sequences, about 14% of which appear only once. After removal of 4 bases from V and 8 bases from J, the junction contained 12 bases not matched to a gene. The CDR3 extends over 16 amino acids. In germline, CDR1 is SQVTM, CDR2 ANQGSEA. About this clonotype itself: Its antigen is not identified.

The clonotype was recovered from a woman in her late teens or twenties in good health. This chain connects TRBV29-1 to TRBJ2-2; TRBD2 aligns across 11 bases. Sequenced sample: memory (CD45RO+) T cells sorted from blood. CDR3 residues: CSVVPRGLAGGGELFF. CDR3 sequence (DNA): TGCAGCGTTGTCCCCAGGGGGCTAGCGGGAGGTGGGGAGCTGTTTTTT.